The 32 T cell receptor beta chains below come from one sample, sequenced in a study of T cell repertoires in cytomegalovirus infection. TCRdb re-analysed the reads in MiXCR, keeping a single row per CDR3 protein. The table has roughly 720,000 distinct CDR3 sequences, roughly a third seen once. The sequencing input was PBMCs. Source of these receptors: a human donor in good health (CMV status not recorded). Some clones in this sample may be carry-over from other donors' samples.

Of note for this clonotype: One base away lies a much larger clone, so this may be a sequencing read error. Because the CDR3 is missing its conserved closing phenylalanine or tryptophan, this is likely a read error. The chain couples TRBV7-2 to TRBJ2-5, with 7 bases identical to TRBD1. Trimming removed 5 bases from V and 2 bases from J; junction bases left unmatched: 8. The CDR3 totals 15 residues. Germline V lookup: CDR1 SGHTA, CDR2 FQGNSA. CDR3 coding DNA: TGTGCCAGCAGCCTGGGGACAGCAAAACAAGAGACCCAGTACTTA. It codes for CASSLGTAKQETQYL.

The V gene is TRBV10-3, the J gene TRBJ2-3; 9 bases fit TRBD2. There are 18 residues in the CDR3. Germline V gene data show CDR1 as ENHRY and CDR2 as SYGVKD. The V and J ends lost 5 bases and 1 base, in that order; junction bases with no gene match: 13. The CDR3: CAISKVGLAGDRTDTQYF. The CDR3 DNA sequence: TGTGCCATCAGTAAGGTCGGATTAGCGGGGGACCGCACAGATACGCAGTATTTT.

A few counts support this clonotype. V usage is TRBV28 and J usage is TRBJ1-5; D gene unclear. The V and J ends lost 3 bases and 3 bases respectively, with 9 bases between them. The CDR3 runs to 14 residues. CDR1 MDHEN and CDR2 SYDVKM come from the germline V gene. In nucleotides, the CDR3 is TGTGCCAGCAGTTTCTGGCAGGACAATCAGCCCCAGCATTTT. It translates to CASSFWQDNQPQHF.

In its sample, this clonotype was seen a few times. V is TRBV2 and J is TRBJ1-4; unclear D gene. The CDR3 is 18 residues long. Germline loops: CDR1 SNHLY, CDR2 FYNNEI. V lost 6 bases and J lost 3, with 23 bases in between. The CDR3 DNA is TGTGCCAGCAGCGAACAACCGGGCCCCCGAGCAGCTAATGAAAAACTGTTTTTT. It codes for CASSEQPGPRAANEKLFF.

This clonotype came up a few times. CDR3 coding DNA: TGTGCCAGCAGTTTCCTGGTAGCGGGAGTTCCCCTTTACGAGCAGTACTTC. Protein product: CASSFLVAGVPLYEQYF. The chain couples TRBV28 to TRBJ2-7; 9 bases are a match to TRBD2. Germline V lookup: CDR1 MDHEN, CDR2 SYDVKM. This CDR3 contains 17 residues. After removal of 3 bases from V and 4 bases from J, the junction contained 13 bases not matched to a gene.

V usage is TRBV6-6 and J usage is TRBJ1-5; the match to TRBD1 covers 7 bases. The V gene end was trimmed by 6 bases and the J gene end by 0 bases; junction bases not matched to a gene: 8. The germline gives CDR1 MNHNY, CDR2 SVGAGI (reference sequence). The length of the CDR3 is 16 residues. CDR3 sequence: CASSVQGSNSNQPQHF. The CDR3 DNA follows: TGTGCCAGCAGCGTACAGGGGTCCAATAGCAATCAGCCCCAGCATTTT.

V usage is TRBV5-1 and J usage is TRBJ1-2, with D possibly being TRBD1 (5 bases). Germline CDR1 and CDR2: SGHRS and YFSETQ. There are 17 residues in the CDR3. V was clipped by 5 bases and J by 4 bases, with 24 bases between them. CDR3 sequence reads: CASRLNLGPGPSYGYTF. The CDR3 nucleotides read TGCGCCAGCAGACTAAACCTCGGACCGGGGCCCAGCTATGGCTACACCTTC.

CDR3 amino acids: CASSQVGGAYEQYF. For the CDR3, the DNA is TGTGCCAGCAGCCAGGTAGGCGGAGCCTACGAGCAGTACTTC. The chain employs TRBV3-1 and TRBJ2-7, with no clear D. The CDR3 extends over 14 amino acids. The germline V gene encodes CDR1 LGHDT and CDR2 YNNKEL (reference sequence). Trimming removed 3 bases at V and 2 bases at J, with 11 bases between.

This clonotype was recorded a few times. V is TRBV29-1 and J is TRBJ2-5; TRBD2 aligns across 11 bases. V lost 3 bases and J lost 5; bases outside the gene matches: 8. From germline, CDR1 is SQVTM and CDR2 ANQGSEA. The CDR3 is 15 amino acids. The CDR3 DNA reads as TGCAGCGTTGACTTACTAGCGGGGGTTCAGGAGACCCAGTACTTC. It codes for CSVDLLAGVQETQYF.

This clonotype appeared a few times. V and J are TRBV12-3 or TRBV12-4 and TRBJ2-3, with 11 nucleotides matching TRBD2. The CDR3 spans 15 residues. The V segment lost 2 bases and the J segment 4 bases; nucleotides outside the gene matches: 2. CDR3 in DNA: TGTGCCAGCAGTTTAACTAGCGGGAGTCCAGATACGCAGTATTTT. Its protein is CASSLTSGSPDTQYF.

In its sample, this clonotype was seen a few times. This sequence joins TRBV10-3 and TRBJ2-2; unclear D gene. The CDR3 totals 14 residues. Trimming stripped 3 bases from V and 5 bases from J, with 10 bases between. Germline V CDR1 and CDR2: ENHRY, SYGVKD. CDR3 region: CAISEYVSTGELFF. The CDR3 bases are TGTGCCATCAGTGAATACGTTTCTACCGGGGAGCTGTTTTTT.

This rearrangement joins TRBV2 to TRBJ1-4; D gene uncertain. V was cut by 6 bases and J by 0 bases, with 8 bases left in between. This CDR3 spans 14 amino acids. Germline V CDR1 and CDR2: SNHLY, FYNNEI. This chain's CDR3 is CASRSDATNEKLFF. The CDR3 DNA reads TGTGCCAGCAGATCGGACGCAACTAATGAAAAACTGTTTTTT.

The chain links TRBV29-1 to TRBJ2-6; D is possibly TRBD1 or TRBD2 (5 bases each). CDR1 SQVTM and CDR2 ANQGSEA come from the germline V gene. With 0 bases removed from V and 12 bases from J, the gap between germline ends came to 30 bases. CDR3 length equals 19 residues. CDR3 loop: CSVEDKAPPPGLGGVVLTF. The CDR3 region has the DNA TGCAGCGTTGAAGATAAGGCCCCTCCCCCGGGGCTTGGAGGCGTCGTCCTGACTTTC.

Notes on this clonotype: This may stem from a read error, because a much larger clone lies one nucleotide away. The rearrangement links TRBV4-1 to TRBJ2-5; D perhaps matches TRBD2 (5 bases). Germline CDR1 reads MGHRA; CDR2 reads YSYEKL. This CDR3 region has 14 residues. CDR3 coding DNA: TGTGCCATCAGCCACGACTTAAGAGGGGAGACCCAGTACTTC. Protein: CAISHDLRGETQYF.

The J gene is TRBJ1-1, the V gene TRBV28; perhaps TRBD1 as D (5 bases). Germline V gene sequence: CDR1 MDHEN, CDR2 SYDVKM. The CDR3 runs to 15 residues. V was cut by 6 bases and J by 1 base, with 15 bases left in between. CDR3 nucleotides: TGTGCCAGCAGCCAACAGGAGGGGCCGAACACTGAAGCTTTCTTT. Encoded protein: CASSQQEGPNTEAFF.

The DNA for the CDR3 is TGTGCCAGCAGCTCAGTCGGGACAACTCAGGAGACCCAGTACTTC. This translates into CASSSVGTTQETQYF. The chain carries TRBV7-9 and TRBJ2-5; D is possibly TRBD1 (6 bases). Trimming cost V 4 bases and J 5 bases, with 17 bases left between them. CDR1 is SEHNR, CDR2 FQNEAQ, per germline (reference sequence). This CDR3 is 15 amino acids long. Variable domain in full (rest from reference TRBV7-9 and TRBJ2-5): DTGVSQNPRHKITKRGQNVTFRCDPISEHNRLYWYRQTLGQGPEFLTYFQNEAQLEKSRLLSDRFSAERPKGSFSTLEIQRTEQGDSAMYLCASSSVGTTQETQYFGPGTRLLVL.

V usage is TRBV14 and J usage is TRBJ1-6, with 7 bases fitting TRBD1. Germline trimming cut 3 bases from V and 0 bases from J; bases unmatched to any gene: 5. The CDR3 has 17 residues. Germline CDR1 and CDR2: SGHDN and FVKESK. The CDR3: CASSHRQGNSYNSPLHF. In nucleotides, the CDR3 is TGTGCCAGCAGCCACAGACAGGGCAACTCCTATAATTCACCCCTCCACTTT.

This sequence joins TRBV27 and TRBJ2-3; D may be TRBD2 (6 bases). CDR3 length: 17 amino acids. Trimming shortened V by 5 bases and J by 4 bases, and 22 bases separated the two germline ends. Germline V gene sequence: CDR1 MNHEY, CDR2 SMNVEV (reference sequence). CDR3 residues: CASSLRNRRDRPDTQYF. The CDR3 DNA is TGTGCCAGCAGTCTCCGAAACCGGAGGGACCGGCCAGATACGCAGTATTTT.

The chain couples TRBV19 to TRBJ1-5; a weak D match, TRBD1 (5 bases). Deletions cut 7 bases from V and 5 bases from J, with 18 bases between. This CDR3 is 15 amino acids long. Germline-derived CDR1 and CDR2 are LNHDA and SQIVND (reference sequence). CDR3 protein: CASTALGLRDQPQHF. The CDR3 DNA is TGTGCCAGTACCGCACTGGGACTGAGGGATCAGCCCCAGCATTTT.

The sample holds a few counts of this clonotype. The rearrangement uses TRBV20-1 and TRBJ1-5, with 7 bases fitting TRBD1. CDR3 length: 14 amino acids. CDR1 is DFQATT, CDR2 SNEGSKA, per germline (reference sequence). J gave up 4 bases and V 6 bases, and 9 bases lay outside the gene matches. CDR3 sequence (DNA): TGCAGTGCAGAACCGGGACAGTCAAATCAGCCCCAGCATTTT. The encoded protein is CSAEPGQSNQPQHF.

This clonotype turned up a few times. V gene TRBV7-2 combines with J gene TRBJ1-1; D may be TRBD1 (5 bases). Trimming removed 5 bases at V and 2 bases at J, with 15 bases between. This CDR3 comprises 15 residues. Germline V CDR1 and CDR2: SGHTA, FQGNSA. The CDR3 loop reads CASSASGPLNTEAFF. CDR3 in DNA: TGTGCCAGCAGCGCATCAGGGCCACTTAACACTGAAGCTTTCTTT.

This clonotype was detected ten times or more. The rearrangement uses TRBV7-8 and TRBJ2-7, with a weak D call TRBD1 (5 bases). CDR1 is SGHVS and CDR2 is FQNEAQ in the germline V gene. This CDR3 is built from 15 residues. The V end lost 2 bases, the J end lost 3 bases, and 14 bases lay between the germline ends. The CDR3, as DNA: TGTGCCAGCAGCTTAATCCCTCAGGGTATCTACGAGCAGTACTTC. Protein: CASSLIPQGIYEQYF.

The V call is TRBV6-2 or TRBV6-3, the J call TRBJ1-2; TRBD1 aligns across 9 bases. Looked up from germline, CDR1 is MNHEY and CDR2 is SVGEGT. The CDR3 length is 11 residues. Trimming removed 5 bases from V and 14 bases from J; junction bases left unmatched: 6. CDR3 amino acids: CASSARQGVTF. In nucleotides, the CDR3 is TGTGCCAGCAGTGCCCGACAGGGGGTTACCTTC.

The rearrangement links TRBV6-5 to TRBJ2-7; D is perhaps TRBD1 (5 bases). This CDR3 is built from 14 residues. The germline V and J ends were trimmed by 6 bases and 2 bases, with 14 bases remaining between them. Germline CDR1 is MNHEY and CDR2 is SVGAGI. CDR3 bases: TGTGCCAGCAGCGATATAGTAGGGGCCTACGAGCAGTACTTC. This translates into CASSDIVGAYEQYF.

This clonotype was seen more than once but under ten times. The chain carries TRBV19 and TRBJ2-7; D is unresolved. Germline V lookup: CDR1 LNHDA, CDR2 SQIVND (reference sequence). The CDR3 extends over 15 amino acids. Deletions cut 3 bases from V and 4 bases from J, with 16 bases between. In nucleotides, the CDR3 is TGTGCCAGTAGTATGGAATGGCGTTCCCCGTACGAGCAGTACTTC. This encodes CASSMEWRSPYEQYF.

This sequence joins TRBV28 and TRBJ2-7; D not resolved. This CDR3 spans 15 amino acids. V was clipped by 6 bases and J by 0 bases, with 15 bases between them. Germline V gene lookup returns CDR1 MDHEN and CDR2 SYDVKM. The CDR3 sequence: CASRPLTRLSYEQYF. The CDR3 nucleotides are TGTGCCAGCAGGCCCTTGACCCGACTCTCCTACGAGCAGTACTTC.

Only a few counts were recorded for this clonotype. This chain connects TRBV24-1 to TRBJ2-7, with TRBD2 as a possible D gene (6 bases). The CDR3 extends over 13 amino acids. CDR1 and CDR2 (germline): KGHDR, SFDVKD. Trimming removed 1 base at V and 7 bases at J, with 10 bases between. CDR3 bases: TGTGCCACCAGTGATTTTGGAGGGAATGAGCAGTACTTC. Translated, it gives CATSDFGGNEQYF.

The rearrangement uses TRBV7-3 and TRBJ1-2, with 7 bases fitting TRBD1. The CDR3 contains 16 residues. V lost 5 bases and J lost 9; bases outside the gene matches: 18. The germline CDR1 and CDR2 sequences are SGHTA and FQGTGA. The CDR3 coding sequence is TGTGCCAGCAGCCAAGTGTGGGACAGTGAGGTGTCTAGCTACACCTTC. The encoded protein is CASSQVWDSEVSSYTF.

This clonotype was observed many times. The chain joins TRBV7-2 to TRBJ1-1, with unresolved D. CDR3 length: 14 residues. V lost 5 bases and J lost 6, with 16 bases in between. The germline CDR1 and CDR2 sequences are SGHTA and FQGNSA. The CDR3 loop reads CASSQFRGSAEAFF. The CDR3, as DNA: TGTGCCAGCAGCCAGTTCCGAGGCTCCGCTGAAGCTTTCTTT.

This chain links TRBV18 with TRBJ2-1; D not resolved. The germline V gene has CDR1 KGHSH and CDR2 LQKENI. The V end lost 3 bases, the J end lost 8 bases, and 11 bases lay between the germline ends. The CDR3 contains 13 residues. CDR3 coding DNA: TGTGCCAGCTCACCGTCCTCTAGGGATGAGCAGTTCTTC. Translated, it gives CASSPSSRDEQFF.

The rearrangement uses TRBV25-1 and TRBJ1-1, with 7 bases fitting TRBD1. Trimming removed 4 bases from V and 0 bases from J; junction bases left unmatched: 2. Germline V CDR1 and CDR2: MGHDK, SYGVNS. The CDR3 runs to 14 residues. CDR3 protein: CASSGDSLNTEAFF. Written as DNA, the CDR3 is TGTGCCAGCAGTGGGGACAGCTTGAACACTGAAGCTTTCTTT.

The CDR3 reads CAGRAFGGTEAFF. CDR3 bases: TGTGCCGGCCGGGCCTTCGGGGGCACTGAAGCTTTCTTT. The chain is built from TRBV2 and TRBJ1-1; possible D gene TRBD1, 5 bases. With 11 bases removed from V and 4 bases from J, the gap between germline ends came to 17 bases. Germline assignment: CDR1 SNHLY and CDR2 FYNNEI. CDR3 length: 13 amino acids. Using reference TRBV2 and TRBJ1-1 for the parts outside the CDR3, the full variable domain is EPEVTQTPSHQVTQMGQEVILRCVPISNHLYFYWYRQILGQKVEFLVSFYNNEISEKSEIFDDQFSVERPDGSNFTLKIRSTKLEDSAMYFCAGRAFGGTEAFFGQGTRLTVV.